Listed below are T cell receptor beta chains from one sample, sequenced in a study of response to subunit inactivated influenza vaccine. TCRdb re-called the RT-PCR reads with MiXCR, one entry per CDR3 protein. The sample has around 520,000 distinct CDR3 sequences, around 11% seen once. The specimen was PBMCs from blood, collected on the day of vaccination. The receptors shown here come from a middle-aged man who received an inactivated influenza vaccine. Both conserved end residues are trimmed from each CDR3. Fields, in order: J gene, V gene, CDR3 protein.

J gene: TRBJ2-5
V gene: TRBV7-9
CDR3 protein: ASSIIAGGPRFETQY

J gene: TRBJ2-1
V gene: TRBV7-2
CDR3 protein: ASSLPKGGSLNEQF

J gene: TRBJ2-3
V gene: TRBV20-1
CDR3 protein: SAPTVGGIGDTQY

J gene: TRBJ2-1
V gene: TRBV4-3
CDR3 protein: ASSQSDRGFYNEQF

J gene: TRBJ1-1
V gene: TRBV10-3
CDR3 protein: AISVQGNTEAF

J gene: TRBJ2-1
V gene: TRBV7-6
CDR3 protein: ASSLWLMGQSTYNEQF

J gene: TRBJ2-2
V gene: TRBV27
CDR3 protein: ASSLVAGGPSGELF

J gene: TRBJ2-3
V gene: TRBV29-1
CDR3 protein: SVNTDRTHTQY

J gene: TRBJ2-1
V gene: TRBV12-3/TRBV12-4
CDR3 protein: ASRTTSFNEQF

J gene: TRBJ1-5
V gene: TRBV6-1
CDR3 protein: ASSLLRQGDQPQH

J gene: TRBJ2-7
V gene: TRBV20-1
CDR3 protein: SAITGSNNEQY

J gene: TRBJ1-6
V gene: TRBV11-2
CDR3 protein: ASSLDRNSPLH

J gene: TRBJ1-5
V gene: TRBV3-1
CDR3 protein: ASSQVGGEQPQH

J gene: TRBJ1-2
V gene: TRBV6-2/TRBV6-3
CDR3 protein: ASSDPTGNYGYT

J gene: TRBJ2-1
V gene: TRBV20-1
CDR3 protein: SASVSGSSV

J gene: TRBJ2-2
V gene: TRBV5-1
CDR3 protein: ASSLDRANAGELF

J gene: TRBJ2-7
V gene: TRBV5-6
CDR3 protein: ASIQGPGSYEQY

J gene: TRBJ2-3
V gene: TRBV7-6
CDR3 protein: ASSRHPGQRSTDTQY

J gene: TRBJ2-7
V gene: TRBV7-6
CDR3 protein: ARTPWGPSSYEQY

J gene: TRBJ2-1
V gene: TRBV20-1
CDR3 protein: SARDSAVQREGPYNEQF

J gene: TRBJ2-7
V gene: TRBV6-5
CDR3 protein: ASSYSLRNSYEQY

J gene: TRBJ2-3
V gene: TRBV27
CDR3 protein: ASNPGAGRTDTQY

J gene: TRBJ2-7
V gene: TRBV7-9
CDR3 protein: ASSSGGGQSPYEQY

J gene: TRBJ2-5
V gene: TRBV3-1
CDR3 protein: ASRRGYQETQY

J gene: TRBJ2-7
V gene: TRBV12-3/TRBV12-4
CDR3 protein: ASSLATGHEQY

J gene: TRBJ2-2
V gene: TRBV10-3
CDR3 protein: AIRGAGGIAGELF

J gene: TRBJ2-5
V gene: TRBV7-9
CDR3 protein: ASSLAGATQETQY

J gene: TRBJ2-7
V gene: TRBV20-1
CDR3 protein: SASFNRASPGALSYEQY

J gene: TRBJ1-1
V gene: TRBV11-2
CDR3 protein: ASSRTGKTEAF

J gene: TRBJ2-3
V gene: TRBV12-3/TRBV12-4
CDR3 protein: ASSPSRDTVGDTQY

J gene: TRBJ2-1
V gene: TRBV6-6
CDR3 protein: ASSIPRAAHGF

J gene: TRBJ1-6
V gene: TRBV5-1
CDR3 protein: ASSSQGVYSPLH

J gene: TRBJ2-3
V gene: TRBV28
CDR3 protein: ASSSSGTGLTSSTDTQY

J gene: TRBJ2-7
V gene: TRBV18
CDR3 protein: ASSPAGQGYEQY

J gene: TRBJ2-5
V gene: TRBV6-1
CDR3 protein: ASSGQGAGETQY

J gene: TRBJ2-1
V gene: TRBV18
CDR3 protein: ASSPTSGVNNEQF

J gene: TRBJ2-1
V gene: TRBV5-1
CDR3 protein: ASSLDTEQF

J gene: TRBJ2-7
V gene: TRBV21-1
CDR3 protein: ASSPQPGQGSRHLAYEQY

J gene: TRBJ2-7
V gene: TRBV18
CDR3 protein: ASSPPSTGGLSKQY

J gene: TRBJ2-3
V gene: TRBV7-7
CDR3 protein: ASSAGDTDTQY

J gene: TRBJ2-5
V gene: TRBV14
CDR3 protein: ASSQPMGTQY

J gene: TRBJ1-1
V gene: TRBV6-2/TRBV6-3
CDR3 protein: ASSYSPTGRRNTEAF